Listed below are T cell receptor beta chains from one sample, sequenced in a study of blood T cell repertoires in COVID-19. The repertoire was sequenced with immunoSEQ multiplex PCR; TCRdb's copy has only in-frame clones and lacks some. The profile shows about 220,000 clones, about four fifths of them singletons. Specimen: peripheral blood. Receptors originate from a woman older than 75 with acute or convalescent COVID-19. The CDR3 runs from the conserved cysteine through the conserved F or W. Fields, in order: J gene, V gene, clone size, D gene, CDR3 protein. A D gene is named only where the DNA matches it firmly. Size is stated for part of the rows, as once, few or many counts, or as a class when the clone is expanded.

>TRBJ2-7|TRBV4-2|.|TRBD1
CASSRDRDNYEQYF
>TRBJ2-7|TRBV7-2|.|.
CASSLERRGEQYF
>TRBJ1-1|TRBV19|.|TRBD1
CASSIRGQGNTEAFF
>TRBJ1-4|TRBV9|.|.
CASSVEGITNEKLFF
>TRBJ1-1|TRBV19|.|TRBD1
CATGGGRYMNTEAFF
>TRBJ2-3|TRBV7-2|.|.
CASSSAILRGDTQYF
>TRBJ1-5|TRBV28|.|TRBD1
CASSAPQGTGQPQHF
>TRBJ1-1|TRBV2|.|.
CASTETQTNTEAFF
>TRBJ1-5|TRBV27|.|.
CASSRGDGSNQPQHF
>TRBJ1-1|TRBV12-3/TRBV12-4|.|TRBD1
CASSRGTGEAFF
>TRBJ2-5|TRBV27|.|.
CASSLGYGETQYF
>TRBJ1-2|TRBV5-1|.|.
CASSFGVDYGYTF
>TRBJ1-1|TRBV2|once|.
CASSELLSRVDTEAFF
>TRBJ1-6|TRBV12-3/TRBV12-4|.|TRBD1
CASRDRVDSPLHF
>TRBJ1-1|TRBV5-4|.|.
CASSLGRILAPEAFF
>TRBJ1-1|TRBV3-1/TRBV3-2|.|.
CASSQWGGEAFF
>TRBJ1-1|TRBV10-3|.|.
CAISALKTKSEAFF
>TRBJ1-1|TRBV19|.|.
CASSPPGVPNTEAFF
>TRBJ2-3|TRBV7-3|.|TRBD2
CASSLKGLAGGKDTQYF
>TRBJ1-2|TRBV12-5|.|TRBD1
CASGLVVGGLGINYGYTF
>TRBJ1-3|TRBV2|.|.
CASSVADSGNTIYF
>TRBJ2-7|TRBV3-1/TRBV3-2|once|.
CASSPSGDRSYEQYF
>TRBJ2-5|TRBV27|.|TRBD2
CASLLPRASGDDTQETQYF
>TRBJ1-2|TRBV4-1|.|.
CASSFRTVGDYGYTF
>TRBJ2-6|TRBV7-3|.|.
CASSFAGSTGANVLTF
>TRBJ2-6|TRBV18|.|TRBD1
CASSPLDRSFPGANVLTF
>TRBJ2-5|TRBV12-5|.|.
CASGPGTEETQYF
>TRBJ1-4|TRBV15|.|.
CATRTGFLTNEKLFF
>TRBJ2-2|TRBV11-3|.|TRBD2
CASSSPRGGPTGELFF
>TRBJ1-1|TRBV5-1|.|.
CASSLERVKTEAFF
>TRBJ1-5|TRBV1|few|.
CTSSQGWDLLFRGTGPQHF
>TRBJ2-3|TRBV5-6|.|.
CASSLDGGKWDTQYF
>TRBJ1-2|TRBV19|once|TRBD1
CASSTHPDRAYGYTF
>TRBJ1-1|TRBV28|.|TRBD1
CASTNWGQGARGTEAFF
>TRBJ2-1|TRBV7-9|.|.
CASSLAPEQFF
>TRBJ1-2|TRBV27|.|TRBD1
CASSPLPDRNYGYTF
>TRBJ1-4|TRBV30|.|TRBD1
CAWSPGQGHEKLFF
>TRBJ1-2|TRBV11-2|.|.
CASSPQGVWGYGYTF
>TRBJ2-7|TRBV7-9|.|.
CASSLGAGMYEQYF
>TRBJ1-4|TRBV29-1|once|TRBD1
CSGARQGTNEKLFF
>TRBJ1-3|TRBV7-2|.|.
CASSPGGGGNTIYF
>TRBJ2-1|TRBV2|.|.
CASKADSFLYNEQFF
>TRBJ2-7|TRBV18|few|TRBD1
CASSPLDRASSYEQYF
>TRBJ1-5|TRBV28|.|.
CASSLSGLSNQPQHF
>TRBJ2-5|TRBV24-1|.|TRBD2
CATSDPGTSGGETQYF
>TRBJ1-6|TRBV9|.|TRBD1
CASSEGTANNSPLHF
>TRBJ1-2|TRBV5-6|.|.
CASSLTGNFYGYTF
>TRBJ2-3|TRBV2|few|TRBD1
CASSGDSTVVGTDTQYF
>TRBJ2-3|TRBV5-4|.|.
CASSDAGRGDTDTQYF
>TRBJ2-1|TRBV7-6|.|TRBD2
CASSSSGGRYNEQFF
>TRBJ1-1|TRBV7-2|.|TRBD1
CASSSQGATEAFF
>TRBJ1-1|TRBV6-5|once|TRBD1
CASRNTGAAEAFF
>TRBJ1-1|TRBV6-5|.|.
CASSYPPQAFF
>TRBJ1-1|TRBV19|.|TRBD1
CASSRTGRFPETEAFF
>TRBJ2-6|TRBV7-2|.|.
CASSLVGGRSGANVLTF
>TRBJ2-7|TRBV6-5|.|TRBD1
CASGGQGYEQYF
>TRBJ1-2|TRBV6-5|.|.
CASSFSQGFGYTF